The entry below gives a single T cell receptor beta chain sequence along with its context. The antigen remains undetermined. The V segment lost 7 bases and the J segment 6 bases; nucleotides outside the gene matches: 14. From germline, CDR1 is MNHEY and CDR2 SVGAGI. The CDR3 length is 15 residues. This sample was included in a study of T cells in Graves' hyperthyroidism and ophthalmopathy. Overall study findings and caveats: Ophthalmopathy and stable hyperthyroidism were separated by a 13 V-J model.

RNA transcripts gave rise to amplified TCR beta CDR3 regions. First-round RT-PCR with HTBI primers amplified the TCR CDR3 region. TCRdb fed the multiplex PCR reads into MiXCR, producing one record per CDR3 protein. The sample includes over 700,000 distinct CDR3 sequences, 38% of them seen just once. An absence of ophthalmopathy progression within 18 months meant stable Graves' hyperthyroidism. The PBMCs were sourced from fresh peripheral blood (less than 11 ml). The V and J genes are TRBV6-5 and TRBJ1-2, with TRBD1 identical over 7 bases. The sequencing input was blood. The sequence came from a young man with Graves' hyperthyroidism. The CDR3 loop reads CASISQGGGTDGYTF. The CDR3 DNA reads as TGTGCCAGCATCTCCCAGGGGGGTGGGACGGATGGCTACACCTTC.